The 14 T cell receptor beta chains below come from one sample, sequenced in a study of T cells after yellow fever vaccination. TCRdb re-called the 5' RACE reads through MiXCR, storing one row per CDR3 protein. This sample carries hundreds of thousands of distinct CDR3 sequences, 9.5% to 13% of them seen once, and the ten largest clones take roughly 18%. The sequencing used PBMCs, collected on the day of the first yellow fever vaccination. These receptors originate from a man in his late teens or twenties who received the YFV17D yellow fever vaccine.

The chain combines TRBV19 with TRBJ2-2; 11 nucleotides line up with TRBD1. V gave up 7 bases and J gave up 5 bases; unmatched junction bases: 6. The CDR3 length is 15 residues. Germline V gives CDR1 LNHDA, CDR2 SQIVND (reference sequence). The CDR3 protein is CASTRTGGITGELFF. DNA of the CDR3: TGTGCCAGTACGCGGACAGGGGGCATTACCGGGGAGCTGTTTTTT.

The genes are TRBV20-1 and TRBJ2-3; D is ambiguous. The length of the CDR3 is 10 residues. Germline V CDR1 and CDR2: DFQATT, SNEGSKA (reference sequence). V dropped 6 bases and J dropped 10 bases, with 11 bases sitting between them. The CDR3 loop is CSAPHTSQYF. The CDR3 DNA follows: TGCAGTGCCCCGCATACATCGCAGTATTTT.

Comment on this clonotype: Given the absence of the conserved phenylalanine or tryptophan at the CDR3 end, a read error is likely. Because the CDR3's place on the DNA is in doubt, the DNA is left out and the CDR3 is given as listed by TCRdb. The chain joins TRBV20-1 to TRBJ1-6; TRBD1, the table's D call, lacks a check against the DNA. Both ends counted, the CDR3 spans 11 residues. From germline, CDR1 is DFQATT and CDR2 SNEGSKA (reference sequence). Here the CDR3 reads CSARDPTGGSV.

This clonotype showed up just a few times. The chain couples TRBV27 to TRBJ2-5; weak D call: TRBD2 (6 bases). Trimming shortened V by 5 bases and J by 2 bases, and 15 bases separated the two germline ends. The CDR3 totals 15 residues. Germline V gives CDR1 MNHEY, CDR2 SMNVEV (reference sequence). The CDR3 sequence is CASSSPSGGQETQYF. In DNA form, the CDR3 reads TGTGCCAGCAGTAGTCCATCCGGGGGACAAGAGACCCAGTACTTC.

J is TRBJ1-6 and V is TRBV6-5; D is unresolved. Germline V CDR1 and CDR2: MNHEY, SVGAGI. V gave up 1 base and J gave up 6 bases, with 16 bases separating them. The CDR3 is 17 residues long. The CDR3 nucleotides read TGTGCCAGCAGTTACTTTATGGCCTCACTGGGTAATTCACCCCTCCACTTT. It yields the protein CASSYFMASLGNSPLHF.

This clonotype was recorded a few times. The chain employs TRBV6-5 and TRBJ2-2, with 7 bases matching TRBD2. The CDR3 sequence is 15 residues long. The V and J ends lost 0 bases and 3 bases, in that order; junction bases with no gene match: 1. Germline V gives CDR1 MNHEY, CDR2 SVGAGI. The DNA of the CDR3 is TGTGCCAGCAGTTACTCTGGGGGGGACACCGGGGAGCTGTTTTTT. Amino acid sequence: CASSYSGGDTGELFF.

This clonotype was detected only a few times. The V call is TRBV10-3, the J call TRBJ2-6; TRBD2 agrees at 7 bases. V lost 0 bases and J lost 0; bases outside the gene matches: 2. Germline CDR1 and CDR2: ENHRY and SYGVKD. The CDR3 contains 17 residues. CDR3 nucleotides: TGTGCCATCAGTGAGTCTGGGAGGGTCTCTGGGGCCAACGTCCTGACTTTC. Amino acids: CAISESGRVSGANVLTF.

The rearrangement links TRBV7-2 to TRBJ2-2; a possible D gene is TRBD2 (5 bases). The CDR3 contains 16 residues. Germline V gene data show CDR1 as SGHTA and CDR2 as FQGNSA. V gave up 0 bases and J gave up 1 base, with 9 bases separating them. Here the CDR3 reads CASSLASGRNTGELFF. CDR3 DNA sequence: TGTGCCAGCAGCTTAGCGTCGGGGAGGAACACCGGGGAGCTGTTTTTT.

This chain uses TRBV7-9 with TRBJ2-1, with 14 nucleotides matching TRBD2. CDR3 length: 17 residues. V gave up 0 bases and J gave up 10 bases; unmatched junction bases: 8. From germline, CDR1 is SEHNR and CDR2 FQNEAQ (reference sequence). CDR3 sequence (DNA): TGTGCCAGCAGCTTAGCGCTGACTAGCGGGGGGGAGGAGGAGCAGTTCTTC. As protein: CASSLALTSGGEEEQFF.

Only a few counts were recorded for this clonotype. This chain joins TRBV2 and TRBJ1-5; D is perhaps TRBD1 (6 bases). The germline V gene encodes CDR1 SNHLY and CDR2 FYNNEI. The CDR3 totals 19 residues. With 4 bases removed from V and 0 bases from J, the gap between germline ends came to 22 bases. CDR3 DNA sequence: TGTGCCAGCAGTGCTTTGGCCTGGACAGCCGATTATAGCAATCAGCCCCAGCATTTT. Translation gives CASSALAWTADYSNQPQHF.

This clonotype was observed a few times. The J gene is TRBJ2-1, the V gene TRBV18, with D possibly being TRBD1 (5 bases). The CDR3 sequence is 16 residues long. Germline-derived CDR1 and CDR2 are KGHSH and LQKENI. V dropped 5 bases and J dropped 0 bases, with 14 bases sitting between them. The CDR3 protein is CASSSKTDGSYNEQFF. The CDR3 coding sequence is TGTGCCAGCTCATCTAAGACAGATGGCTCCTACAATGAGCAGTTCTTC. The full variable domain, its missing parts supplied by reference TRBV18 and TRBJ2-1, is NAGVMQNPRHLVRRRGQEARLRCSPMKGHSHVYWYRQLPEEGLKFMVYLQKENIIDESGMPKERFSAEFPKEGPSILRIQQVVRGDSAAYFCASSSKTDGSYNEQFFGPGTRLTVL.

V usage is TRBV7-9 and J usage is TRBJ2-3; TRBD2 agrees at 10 bases. Unmatched junction bases numbered 5, after V lost 1 base and J lost 4 bases. The CDR3 spans 16 residues. Germline loops: CDR1 SEHNR, CDR2 FQNEAQ (reference sequence). The CDR3 loop reads CASSLESGGAPDTQYF. CDR3 DNA sequence: TGTGCCAGCAGCTTAGAGAGCGGGGGGGCCCCAGATACGCAGTATTTT.

This sequence joins TRBV29-1 and TRBJ1-4; the D gene is possibly TRBD1 (5 bases). Deletions cut 3 bases from V and 10 bases from J, with 15 bases between. The CDR3 loop spans 13 amino acids. From germline, CDR1 is SQVTM and CDR2 ANQGSEA. DNA for the CDR3: TGCAGCGTTGACCCGGCAATGGGGGGAAAACTGTTTTTT. Translating it yields CSVDPAMGGKLFF.

The table lists this clonotype with a few counts. The chain is built from TRBV5-4 and TRBJ2-2, with 9 bases that match TRBD1. CDR1 SGHNT and CDR2 YYREEE come from the germline V gene (reference sequence). The V and J ends lost 3 bases and 8 bases, in that order; junction bases with no gene match: 8. CDR3 length equals 15 residues. This CDR3 is CASSSGTGRKGELFF. The CDR3 nucleotides read TGTGCCAGCAGCTCCGGGACAGGGAGGAAGGGGGAGCTGTTTTTT.